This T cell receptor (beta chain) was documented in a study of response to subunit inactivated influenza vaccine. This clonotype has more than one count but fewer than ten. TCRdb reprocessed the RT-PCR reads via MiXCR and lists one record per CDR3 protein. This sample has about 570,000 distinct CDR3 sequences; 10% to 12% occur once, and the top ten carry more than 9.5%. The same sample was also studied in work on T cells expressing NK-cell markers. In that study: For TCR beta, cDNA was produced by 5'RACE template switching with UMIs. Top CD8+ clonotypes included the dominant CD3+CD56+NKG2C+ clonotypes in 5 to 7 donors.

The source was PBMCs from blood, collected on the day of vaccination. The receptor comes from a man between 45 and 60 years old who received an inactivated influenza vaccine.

CDR3 residues: CASSLALAGGGIWYF. Here the CDR3 DNA reads TGTGCCAGCAGCTTAGCACTAGCGGGAGGGGGAATTTGGTACTTC. This rearrangement joins TRBV7-2 to TRBJ2-7, with 13 bases that match TRBD2. The CDR3 has 15 residues. The germline CDR1 and CDR2 sequences are SGHTA and FQGNSA. V trimming: 0 bases; J trimming: 12 bases; junction bases outside the gene matches: 8.